This T cell receptor beta chain comes out of a study of beta chain features in type 1 diabetes. Study conclusions and caveats: Type 1 diabetes patients had moderately but significantly shorter TCRB CDR3s in all four CD4+ subsets. Insertions at VDJ junctions were less frequent in type 1 diabetes patients. These patients also deleted more nucleotides at the same junctions.

Every bit of the isolated RNA underwent reverse transcription, so sequencing read expressed TCRB transcripts. The repertoire was sequenced with immunoSEQ multiplex PCR; TCRdb's copy has only in-frame clones and lacks some. This table has roughly 240,000 clones, 24% appearing once. Germline CDR1 and CDR2: SGHNT and YENEEA. This CDR3 has 15 amino acids. Trimming left V 1 base short and J 2 bases short, with 11 bases between. With respect to this clone: Its specificity is unknown.

The sequencing input was naive CD4+ T cells from blood. The chain carries TRBV11-3 and TRBJ2-5; D is perhaps TRBD2 (5 bases). The sequence derives from a woman aged 30 to 39 with type 1 diabetes. The CDR3: CASSLGGEGQETQYF. The CDR3 coding sequence is TGTGCCAGCAGCTTAGGGGGAGAAGGGCAAGAGACCCAGTACTTC.